The rows below give T cell receptor beta chains drawn from one sample of a study. MiXCR, run by TCRdb on the 5' RACE reads, gives a single entry per CDR3 protein. The profile covers over 50,000 distinct CDR3 sequences, with approximately 23% appearing a single time and 3.2% taken by the ten largest. The sequencing input was tumor-infiltrating naive CD4+ T cells sorted from the breast tumor. The receptors were sampled from a female donor with breast cancer. CDR3s include the opening cysteine and the closing phenylalanine or tryptophan. The D gene is left open where the match is weak. Clone size is not always given. Where it is, it says once, few, many or a class for expanded clones.

clone_size,v_call,d_call,j_call,cdr3_nt,cdr3_aa
many,TRBV6-5,NA,TRBJ1-6,TGTGCCAGCAGTTACTCGCAGTCCTATAATTCACCCCTCCACTTT,CASSYSQSYNSPLHF
NA,TRBV7-9,NA,TRBJ2-1,TGTGCCAGCGGCTTAAGGCAGAACTCCTACAATGAGCAGTTCTTC,CASGLRQNSYNEQFF
NA,TRBV28,NA,TRBJ2-5,TGTGCCAGCAGGCAACAGGCCCGCCAAGAGACCCAGTACTTC,CASRQQARQETQYF
NA,TRBV4-2,NA,TRBJ2-3,TGTGCCAGCAGCCAAGGGTACGTGGAAAACACAGATGCGCAGTATTTT,CASSQGYVENTDAQYF
few,TRBV11-2,TRBD2,TRBJ2-4,TGTGCCAGCAGCAGGCTAGCGGGCAAAAACATTCAGTACTTC,CASSRLAGKNIQYF
NA,TRBV28,NA,TRBJ2-7,TGTGCCAGCAGGGCTGGGGGGGCTGACGAGCAGTACTTC,CASRAGGADEQYF
few,TRBV20-1,TRBD1,TRBJ1-5,TGCAGTGCCCCTCGGGGGGGGACAGGGGGCAATCAGCCCCAGCATTTT,CSAPRGGTGGNQPQHF
few,TRBV25-1,NA,TRBJ1-1,TGTGCCAGCAGTGAATACGATAGAAACACTGAAGCTTTCTTT,CASSEYDRNTEAFF
few,TRBV9,TRBD1,TRBJ2-1,TGTGCCAGCAGGTCTGGGACAGACCCCTACAATGAGCAGTTCTTC,CASRSGTDPYNEQFF
few,TRBV20-1,NA,TRBJ2-1,TGCAGTGCTGGAGGGGGGAGGGAGCCCCACAATGAGCAGTTCTTC,CSAGGGREPHNEQFF
many,TRBV12-3/TRBV12-4,TRBD1,TRBJ1-3,TGTGCCAGCAGTTTGACAGGGAGCGGAAACACCATATATTTT,CASSLTGSGNTIYF
NA,TRBV28,NA,TRBJ2-3,TGTGCCAGCAGTCCCACAGGGCGTGGGGCAGATACGCAGTATTTT,CASSPTGRGADTQYF
NA,TRBV7-9,NA,TRBJ1-2,TGTGCCAGCAGCTTACTCTGGGGGAATGGCTACACCTTC,CASSLLWGNGYTF
NA,TRBV5-1,TRBD1,TRBJ2-3,TGCGCCAGCAGCCCCGGGACAGGGGGCACAGATACGCAGTATTTT,CASSPGTGGTDTQYF
many,TRBV4-1,NA,TRBJ1-3,TGCGCCAGCAGCCACGGACGGTTCTCTGGAAACACCATATATTTT,CASSHGRFSGNTIYF
many,TRBV29-1,TRBD1,TRBJ1-2,TGCAGCGTTGAATACCGGGACAGCATCGGCTACACCTTC,CSVEYRDSIGYTF
NA,TRBV10-3,NA,TRBJ2-7,TGTGCCATCAGTGGGGGCGGGGGCGCCTACGAGCAGTACTTC,CAISGGGGAYEQYF